This is a list of T cell receptor beta chains from one sample in a study of blood T cell repertoires in COVID-19. Using immunoSEQ multiplex PCR, the repertoire was profiled, and TCRdb retains in-frame clones only, with some absent. The sample has some 220,000 clones, 80% to 90% seen once. The sample comprised PBMCs or T cells enriched from blood (not recorded which). These receptors were taken from a woman aged 18-29 years in a cohort exposed to, infected with or recovered from COVID-19 (not recorded which). Both conserved end residues are part of each CDR3. The D gene is left open where the match is weak. For some rows the clone size is stated as once, few or many, or as a class when expanded; others skip it.

TRBV6-6	TRBJ2-1	.	.	CASSRGQNSYNEQFF
TRBV27	TRBJ2-7	.	.	CASSLSGGGHYEQYF
TRBV20-1	TRBJ2-2	.	.	CSASRTGELFF
TRBV19	TRBJ1-2	.	.	CASGHFGYTF
TRBV6-5	TRBJ1-6	.	.	CASSYFGRGDNSPLHF
TRBV29-1	TRBJ2-5	.	TRBD2	CSVGTSGQETQYF
TRBV6-5	TRBJ1-1	.	TRBD1	CASSWDSRNTEAFF
TRBV6-4	TRBJ1-1	.	.	CASSEEQGVTEAFF
TRBV5-1	TRBJ2-5	.	.	CASSLEWAGQETQYF
TRBV30	TRBJ1-4	.	.	CAWTTGTNEKLFF
TRBV2	TRBJ1-1	.	.	CASIGTKNTEAFF
TRBV25-1	TRBJ2-2	.	TRBD2	CASSARLALNTGELFF
TRBV19	TRBJ1-6	.	TRBD1	CASSPDRDSPLHF
TRBV4-2	TRBJ1-1	.	.	CASSQDRIVNTEAFF
TRBV7-2	TRBJ1-4	.	TRBD1	CASSPRSGGSEKLFF
TRBV5-6	TRBJ1-1	.	.	CASSFDHKGTEAFF
TRBV6-5	TRBJ1-4	.	TRBD1	CASSYYPRTGNEKLFF
TRBV9	TRBJ2-1	.	.	CASSPLGSNYNEQFF
TRBV5-6	TRBJ1-2	.	TRBD1	CASSAYGQVYGYTF
TRBV4-2	TRBJ2-7	few	.	CASSQDQDFTYEQYF
TRBV6-1	TRBJ2-2	.	TRBD2	CASSVTSGRVSTGELFF
TRBV5-6	TRBJ2-6	.	.	CASSFGGANVLTF
TRBV9	TRBJ1-1	.	.	CASSAIQGAVKAFF
TRBV18	TRBJ2-5	.	.	CASSPTLQGWAGQETQYF
TRBV5-5	TRBJ1-5	.	.	CASSIPRVGQPQHF
TRBV30	TRBJ1-1	.	.	CAWSRTAYIAFF
TRBV19	TRBJ1-1	.	TRBD1	CASRAGGFTEAFF
TRBV19	TRBJ1-1	.	.	CASSIVSSGNTEAFF
TRBV11-3	TRBJ2-2	.	TRBD1	CASRTDRSLAGELFF
TRBV6-5	TRBJ1-6	.	.	CASRMRGSSPLHF
TRBV5-1	TRBJ1-2	once	.	CASSLGRGNYGYTF
TRBV3-1/TRBV3-2	TRBJ1-1	.	.	CASSAEGGAFF
TRBV6-5	TRBJ1-6	.	.	CASSYSPGGLGSPLHF
TRBV21-1	TRBJ1-4	few	.	CASSRGQAGEKLFF
TRBV27	TRBJ1-5	.	.	CASSDRTGSNQPQHF
TRBV19	TRBJ2-3	few	TRBD2	CASTDGGLAATDTQYF
TRBV6-5	TRBJ2-1	.	.	CASSYLSEQFF
TRBV9	TRBJ1-5	once	TRBD1	CASSATGAPDQPQHF
TRBV5-4	TRBJ1-1	.	.	CASSLRDVNTEAFF
TRBV19	TRBJ2-3	.	.	CASSIGRRDTDTQYF
TRBV3-1/TRBV3-2	TRBJ2-7	.	.	CASSQEEKRMDF
TRBV2	TRBJ1-5	few	.	CASSVGGSYSNQPQHF
TRBV3-1/TRBV3-2	TRBJ2-1	.	.	CASSQDTHNEQFF
TRBV11-3	TRBJ2-3	.	.	CASSFADGVADTQYF
TRBV3-1/TRBV3-2	TRBJ1-6	.	.	CASSPGRGNSPLHF
TRBV9	TRBJ1-6	.	.	CASSVASGNSPLHF
TRBV6-5	TRBJ2-2	.	TRBD1	CASSYSGDSHPGELFF
TRBV7-2	TRBJ1-6	.	.	CASSLTSSYNSPLHF
TRBV11-2	TRBJ2-2	few	TRBD2	CASSLVLAGGHGELFF
TRBV9	TRBJ2-1	.	.	CASSAEAGQRSDEQFF
TRBV11-3	TRBJ1-3	.	.	CASSLQGSGNTIYF
TRBV14	TRBJ1-2	.	.	CASSQVHGVNYGYTF
TRBV27	TRBJ2-1	once	.	CASSLPGLVSYNEQFF
TRBV7-9	TRBJ2-1	.	TRBD2	CASSFRLAGGPPAYNEQFF
TRBV18	TRBJ2-5	.	.	CASSRGDRRETQYF
TRBV19	TRBJ1-5	.	TRBD1	CASSRQGGQPQHF
TRBV28	TRBJ1-5	.	.	CASRPAGHNQPQHF
TRBV4-1	TRBJ1-1	.	.	CASSQDPGWDTEAFF
TRBV5-1	TRBJ2-4	once	TRBD2	CASSLASGGIAKNIQYF